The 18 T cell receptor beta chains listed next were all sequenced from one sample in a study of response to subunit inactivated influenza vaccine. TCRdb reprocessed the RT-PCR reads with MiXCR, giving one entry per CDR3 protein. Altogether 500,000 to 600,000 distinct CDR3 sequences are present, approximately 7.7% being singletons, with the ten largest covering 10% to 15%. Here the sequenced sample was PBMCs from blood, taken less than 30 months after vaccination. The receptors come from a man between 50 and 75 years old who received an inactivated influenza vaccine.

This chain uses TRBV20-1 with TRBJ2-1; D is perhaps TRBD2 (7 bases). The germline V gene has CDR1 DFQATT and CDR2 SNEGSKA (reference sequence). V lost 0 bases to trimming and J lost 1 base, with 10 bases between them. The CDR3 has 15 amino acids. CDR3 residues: CSAREGGRSYNEQFF. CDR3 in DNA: TGCAGTGCTAGAGAGGGGGGGCGGTCCTACAATGAGCAGTTCTTC.

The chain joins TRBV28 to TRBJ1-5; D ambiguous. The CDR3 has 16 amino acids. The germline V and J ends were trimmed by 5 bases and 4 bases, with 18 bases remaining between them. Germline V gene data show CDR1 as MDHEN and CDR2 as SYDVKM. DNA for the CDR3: TGTGCCAGCAGTGCGGGCCCCGGAAAGGGTAATCAGCCCCAGCATTTT. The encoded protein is CASSAGPGKGNQPQHF.

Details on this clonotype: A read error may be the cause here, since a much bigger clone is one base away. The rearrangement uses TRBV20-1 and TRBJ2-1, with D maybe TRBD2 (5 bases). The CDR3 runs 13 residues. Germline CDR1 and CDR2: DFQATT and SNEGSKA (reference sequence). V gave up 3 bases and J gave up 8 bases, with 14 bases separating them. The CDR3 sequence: CSARDLVHHEQFF. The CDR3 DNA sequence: TGCAGTGCTAGGGACTTGGTCCACCATGAGCAGTTCTTC.

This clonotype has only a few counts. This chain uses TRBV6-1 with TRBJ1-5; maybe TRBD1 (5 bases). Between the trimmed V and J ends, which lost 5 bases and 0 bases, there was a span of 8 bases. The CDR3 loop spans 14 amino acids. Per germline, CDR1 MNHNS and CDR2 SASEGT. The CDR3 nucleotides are TGTGCCAGCAGTAAGACAGTTAGCAATCAGCCCCAGCATTTT. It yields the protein CASSKTVSNQPQHF.

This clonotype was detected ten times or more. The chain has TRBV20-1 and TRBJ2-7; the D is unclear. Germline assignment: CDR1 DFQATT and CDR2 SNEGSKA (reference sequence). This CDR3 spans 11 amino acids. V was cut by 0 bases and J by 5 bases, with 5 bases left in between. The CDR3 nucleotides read TGCAGTGCTAGAGATCAGAACGAGCAGTACTTC. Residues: CSARDQNEQYF.

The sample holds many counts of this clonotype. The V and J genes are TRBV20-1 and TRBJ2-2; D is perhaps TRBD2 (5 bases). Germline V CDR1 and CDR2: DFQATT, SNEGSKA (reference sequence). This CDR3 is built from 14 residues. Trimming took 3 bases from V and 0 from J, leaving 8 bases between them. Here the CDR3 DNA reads TGCAGTGCTAGCGGGGTTACGAACACCGGGGAGCTGTTTTTT. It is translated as CSASGVTNTGELFF.

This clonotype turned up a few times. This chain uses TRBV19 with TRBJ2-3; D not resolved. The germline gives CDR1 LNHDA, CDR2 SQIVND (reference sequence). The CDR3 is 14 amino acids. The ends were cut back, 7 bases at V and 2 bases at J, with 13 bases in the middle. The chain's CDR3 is CASNDDPATDTQYF. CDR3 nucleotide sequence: TGTGCCAGTAACGATGACCCAGCCACAGATACGCAGTATTTT.

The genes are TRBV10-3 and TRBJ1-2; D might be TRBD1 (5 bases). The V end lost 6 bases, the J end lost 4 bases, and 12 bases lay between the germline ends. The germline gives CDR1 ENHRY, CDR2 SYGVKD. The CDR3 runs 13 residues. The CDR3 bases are TGTGCCATCAGCCTCGGGACGGCCTATGGCTACACCTTC. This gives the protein CAISLGTAYGYTF.

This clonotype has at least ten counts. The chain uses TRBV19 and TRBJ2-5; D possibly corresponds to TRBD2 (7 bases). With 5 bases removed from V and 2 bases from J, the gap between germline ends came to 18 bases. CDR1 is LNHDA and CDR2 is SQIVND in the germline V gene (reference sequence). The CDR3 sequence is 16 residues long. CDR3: CASSSLGGGLQETQYF. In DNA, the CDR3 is TGTGCCAGTAGTTCTCTCGGAGGGGGACTACAAGAGACCCAGTACTTC.

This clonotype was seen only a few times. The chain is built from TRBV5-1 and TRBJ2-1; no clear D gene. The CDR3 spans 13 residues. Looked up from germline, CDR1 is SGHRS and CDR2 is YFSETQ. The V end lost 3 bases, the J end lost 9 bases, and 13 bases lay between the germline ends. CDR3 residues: CASSSALDAEQFF. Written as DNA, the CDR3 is TGCGCCAGCAGCTCAGCTCTGGATGCTGAGCAGTTCTTC.

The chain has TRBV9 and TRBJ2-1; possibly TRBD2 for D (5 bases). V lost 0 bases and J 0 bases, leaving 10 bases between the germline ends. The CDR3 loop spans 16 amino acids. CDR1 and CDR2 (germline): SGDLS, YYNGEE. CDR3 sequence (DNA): TGTGCCAGCAGCGTAGGTGGGAGCAGCTCCTACAATGAGCAGTTCTTC. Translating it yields CASSVGGSSSYNEQFF.

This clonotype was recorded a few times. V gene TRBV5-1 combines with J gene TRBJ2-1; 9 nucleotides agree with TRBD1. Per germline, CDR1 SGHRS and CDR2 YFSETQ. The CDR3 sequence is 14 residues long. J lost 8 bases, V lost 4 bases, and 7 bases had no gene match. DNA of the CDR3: TGCGCCAGCAGCAGCTTACAGGGGGCCCATGAGCAGTTCTTC. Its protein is CASSSLQGAHEQFF.

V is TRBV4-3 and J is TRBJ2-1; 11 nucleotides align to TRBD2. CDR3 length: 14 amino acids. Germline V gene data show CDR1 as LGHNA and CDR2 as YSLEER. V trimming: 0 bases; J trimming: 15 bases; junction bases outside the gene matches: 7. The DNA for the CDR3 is TGCGCCAGCAGCCAAGATGGACTAGCGGGTCCCGGGTTCTTC. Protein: CASSQDGLAGPGFF.

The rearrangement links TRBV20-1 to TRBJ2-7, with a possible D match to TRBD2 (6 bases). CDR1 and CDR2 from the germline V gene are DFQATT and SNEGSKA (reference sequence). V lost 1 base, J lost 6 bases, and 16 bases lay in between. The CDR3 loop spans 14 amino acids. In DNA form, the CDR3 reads TGCAGTGCTAGAGTTCCCGACAGCGGGTTCGAGCAGTACTTC. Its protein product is CSARVPDSGFEQYF.

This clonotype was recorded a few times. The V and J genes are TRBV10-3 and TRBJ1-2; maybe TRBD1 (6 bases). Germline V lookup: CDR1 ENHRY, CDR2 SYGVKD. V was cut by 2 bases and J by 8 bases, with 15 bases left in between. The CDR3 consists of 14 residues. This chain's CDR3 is CAISEGPRGGGYTF. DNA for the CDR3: TGTGCCATCAGTGAGGGGCCCAGGGGAGGAGGCTACACCTTC.

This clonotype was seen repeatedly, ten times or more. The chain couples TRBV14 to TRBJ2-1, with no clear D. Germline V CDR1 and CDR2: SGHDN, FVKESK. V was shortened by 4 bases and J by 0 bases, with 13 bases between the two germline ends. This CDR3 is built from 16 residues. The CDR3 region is CASSLSLYSSYNEQFF. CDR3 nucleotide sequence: TGTGCCAGCAGCCTTTCCCTATACAGCTCCTACAATGAGCAGTTCTTC.

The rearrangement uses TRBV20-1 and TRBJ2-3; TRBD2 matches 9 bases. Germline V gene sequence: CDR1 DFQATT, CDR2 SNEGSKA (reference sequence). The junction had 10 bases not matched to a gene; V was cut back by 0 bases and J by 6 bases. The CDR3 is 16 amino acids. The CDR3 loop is CSARDLAGSHVDTQYF. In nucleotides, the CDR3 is TGCAGTGCTAGAGATCTAGCGGGGTCTCACGTGGATACGCAGTATTTT.

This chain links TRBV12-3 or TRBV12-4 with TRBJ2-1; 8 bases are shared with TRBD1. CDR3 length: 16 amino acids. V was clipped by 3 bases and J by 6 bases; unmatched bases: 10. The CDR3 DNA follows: TGTGCCAGCAGTTTTATACCGACAGGGGTGAGCAATGAGCAGTTCTTC. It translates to CASSFIPTGVSNEQFF.